The entry below gives a single T cell receptor beta chain sequence along with its context. These data originate in a study of OX40 agonist ivuxolimab in advanced cancers. The CDR3 is 18 amino acids. V trimming: 5 bases; J trimming: 7 bases; junction bases outside the gene matches: 18. Germline V lookup: CDR1 SGHTA, CDR2 FQGNSA. Clones were read by immunoSEQ multiplex PCR, and TCRdb kept only the in-frame ones, dropping some. The sample carries about 94,000 clones, around 94% recorded once. The source material was CD4+ or CD8+ T cells sorted from blood, sampled in a trial of the OX40 agonist ivuxolimab. The chain couples TRBV7-2 to TRBJ2-1, with 9 nucleotides matching TRBD2. The TCR originated in an adult with an advanced solid tumor such as melanoma, head and neck, liver or kidney cancer. The CDR3 nucleotides are TGTGCCAGCAGCCCTGGGAGCGGGAGGTGGGTAGCTGGGAATGAGCAGTTCTTC. Translating it yields CASSPGSGRWVAGNEQFF.